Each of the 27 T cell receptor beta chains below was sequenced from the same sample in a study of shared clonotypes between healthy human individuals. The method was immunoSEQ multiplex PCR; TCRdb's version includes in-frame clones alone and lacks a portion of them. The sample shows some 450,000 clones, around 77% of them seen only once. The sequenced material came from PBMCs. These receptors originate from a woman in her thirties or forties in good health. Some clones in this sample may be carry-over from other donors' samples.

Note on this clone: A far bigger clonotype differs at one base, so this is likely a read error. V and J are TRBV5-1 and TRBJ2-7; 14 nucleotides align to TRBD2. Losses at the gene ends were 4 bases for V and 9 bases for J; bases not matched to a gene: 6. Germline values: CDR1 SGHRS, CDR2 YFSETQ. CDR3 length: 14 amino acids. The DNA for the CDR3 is TGCGCCAGCAGCGGGACTAGCGGGAGTCGAGGGCAGTACTTC. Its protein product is CASSGTSGSRGQYF.

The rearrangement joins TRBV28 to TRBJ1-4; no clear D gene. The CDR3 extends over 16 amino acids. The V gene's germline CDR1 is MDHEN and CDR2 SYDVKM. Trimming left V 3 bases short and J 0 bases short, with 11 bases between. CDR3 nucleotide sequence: TGTGCCAGCAGTTTTAATGGGATAGCAACTAATGAAAAACTGTTTTTT. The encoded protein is CASSFNGIATNEKLFF.

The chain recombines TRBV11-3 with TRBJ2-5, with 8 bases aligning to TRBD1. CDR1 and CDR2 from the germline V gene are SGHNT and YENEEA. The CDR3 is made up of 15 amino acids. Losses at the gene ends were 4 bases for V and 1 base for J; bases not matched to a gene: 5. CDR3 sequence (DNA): TGTGCCAGCAGCTATCGGACAGGGCTCCAAGAGACCCAGTACTTC. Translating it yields CASSYRTGLQETQYF.

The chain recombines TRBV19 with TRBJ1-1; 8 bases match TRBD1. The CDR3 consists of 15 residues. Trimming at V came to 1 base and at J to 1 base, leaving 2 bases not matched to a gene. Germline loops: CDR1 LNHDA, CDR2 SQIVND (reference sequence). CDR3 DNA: TGTGCCAGTAGTATAGTTCAGGGGGCGAACACTGAAGCTTTCTTT. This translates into CASSIVQGANTEAFF.

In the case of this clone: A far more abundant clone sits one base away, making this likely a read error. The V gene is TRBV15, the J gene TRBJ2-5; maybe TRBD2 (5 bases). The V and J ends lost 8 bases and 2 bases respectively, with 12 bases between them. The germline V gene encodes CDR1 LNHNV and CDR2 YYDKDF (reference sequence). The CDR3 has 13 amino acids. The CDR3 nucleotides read TGTGCCACCGCCCGGAGGATGCAAGAGACCCAGTACTTC. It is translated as CATARRMQETQYF.

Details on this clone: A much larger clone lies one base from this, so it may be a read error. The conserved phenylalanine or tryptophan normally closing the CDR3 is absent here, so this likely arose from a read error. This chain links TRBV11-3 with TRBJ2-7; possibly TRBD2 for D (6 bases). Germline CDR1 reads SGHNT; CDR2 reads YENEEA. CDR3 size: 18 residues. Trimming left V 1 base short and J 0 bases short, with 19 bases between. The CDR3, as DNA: TGTGCCAGCAGCTTAGGAGGAGGGTCAGGAGGCAGCTCCTACGAGCAGTACTCC. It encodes CASSLGGGSGGSSYEQYS.

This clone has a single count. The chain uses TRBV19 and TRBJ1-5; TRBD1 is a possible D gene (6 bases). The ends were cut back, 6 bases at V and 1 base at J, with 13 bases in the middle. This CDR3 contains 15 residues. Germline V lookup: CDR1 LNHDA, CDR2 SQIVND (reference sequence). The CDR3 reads CASSPPGASNQPQHF. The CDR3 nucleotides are TGTGCCAGTAGCCCTCCGGGGGCGAGCAATCAGCCCCAGCATTTT.

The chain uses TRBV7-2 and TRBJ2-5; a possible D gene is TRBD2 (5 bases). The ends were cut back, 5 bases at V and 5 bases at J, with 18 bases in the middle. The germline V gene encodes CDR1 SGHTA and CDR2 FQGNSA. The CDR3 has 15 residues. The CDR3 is CASSPRTPTWETQYF. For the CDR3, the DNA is TGTGCCAGCAGCCCCCGGACTCCTACATGGGAGACCCAGTACTTC. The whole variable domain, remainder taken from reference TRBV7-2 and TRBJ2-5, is GAGVSQSPSNKVTEKGKDVELRCDPISGHTALYWYRQSLGQGLEFLIYFQGNSAPDKSGLPSDRFSAERTGGSVSTLTIQRTQQEDSAVYLCASSPRTPTWETQYFGPGTRLLVL.

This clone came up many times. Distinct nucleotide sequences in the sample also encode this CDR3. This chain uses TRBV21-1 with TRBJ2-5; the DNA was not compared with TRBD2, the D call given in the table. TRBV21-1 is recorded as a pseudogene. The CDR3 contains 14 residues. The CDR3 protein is CASSKRLEQETQYF. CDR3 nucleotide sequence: TGTGCCAGCAGCAAAAGGCTAGAACAAGAGACCCAGTACTTC.

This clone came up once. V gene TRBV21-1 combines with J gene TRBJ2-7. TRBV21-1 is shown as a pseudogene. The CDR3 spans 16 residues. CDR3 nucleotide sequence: TGTGCCAGCAGCAAAGGTATCTCGACCCCTCCCTACGAGCAGTACTTC. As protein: CASSKGISTPPYEQYF.

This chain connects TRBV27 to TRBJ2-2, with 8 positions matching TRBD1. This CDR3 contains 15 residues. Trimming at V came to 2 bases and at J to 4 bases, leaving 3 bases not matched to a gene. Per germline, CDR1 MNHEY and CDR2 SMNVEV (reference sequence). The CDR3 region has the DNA TGTGCCAGCAGTTTACAGGGGGCGGGCACCGGGGAGCTGTTTTTT. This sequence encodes CASSLQGAGTGELFF.

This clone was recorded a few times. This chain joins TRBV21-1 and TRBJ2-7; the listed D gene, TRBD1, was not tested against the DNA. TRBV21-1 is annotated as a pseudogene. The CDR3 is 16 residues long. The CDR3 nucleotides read TGTGCCAGCAGCAAAGGCCCCGGGACAGGGGCCAACGAGCAGTACTTC. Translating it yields CASSKGPGTGANEQYF.

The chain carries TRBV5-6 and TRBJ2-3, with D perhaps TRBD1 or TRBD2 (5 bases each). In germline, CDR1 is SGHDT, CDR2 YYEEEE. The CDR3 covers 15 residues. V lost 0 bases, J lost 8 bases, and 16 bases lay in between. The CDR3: CASSLAIGSGGTQYF. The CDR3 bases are TGTGCCAGCAGCTTGGCCATAGGGAGTGGGGGTACGCAGTATTTT.

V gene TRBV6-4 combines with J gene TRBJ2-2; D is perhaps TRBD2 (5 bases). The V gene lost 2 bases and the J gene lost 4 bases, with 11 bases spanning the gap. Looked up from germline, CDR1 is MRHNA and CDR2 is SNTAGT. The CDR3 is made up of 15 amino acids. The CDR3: CASSDKGRGTGELFF. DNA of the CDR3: TGTGCCAGCAGTGACAAAGGCCGGGGCACCGGGGAGCTGTTTTTT.

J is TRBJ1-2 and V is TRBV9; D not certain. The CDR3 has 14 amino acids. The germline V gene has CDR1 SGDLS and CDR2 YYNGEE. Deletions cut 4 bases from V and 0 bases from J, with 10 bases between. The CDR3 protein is CASSPPGTNYGYTF. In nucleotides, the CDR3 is TGTGCCAGCAGCCCACCCGGGACTAACTATGGCTACACCTTC.

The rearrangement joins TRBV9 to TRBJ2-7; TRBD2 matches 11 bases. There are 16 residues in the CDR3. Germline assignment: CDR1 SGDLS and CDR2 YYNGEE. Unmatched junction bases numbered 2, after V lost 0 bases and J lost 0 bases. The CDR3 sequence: CASSVGLAGNSYEQYF. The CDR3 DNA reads TGTGCCAGCAGCGTAGGACTAGCGGGGAACTCCTACGAGCAGTACTTC.

For the CDR3, the DNA is TGTGCCAGCATTAGCGGGGGAGGGACAGATACGCAGTATTTT. Its translation is CASISGGGTDTQYF. This chain links TRBV28 with TRBJ2-3, with TRBD2 matching 9 bases. CDR3 length equals 14 residues. Germline CDR1 and CDR2: MDHEN and SYDVKM. V was clipped by 7 bases and J by 3 bases; unmatched bases: 5.

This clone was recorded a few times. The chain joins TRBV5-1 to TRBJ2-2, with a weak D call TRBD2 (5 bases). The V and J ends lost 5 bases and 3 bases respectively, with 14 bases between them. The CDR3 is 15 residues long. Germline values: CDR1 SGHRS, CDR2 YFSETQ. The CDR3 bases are TGCGCCAGCAGATCTGTCGGGGTCGACACCGGGGAGCTGTTTTTT. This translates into CASRSVGVDTGELFF.

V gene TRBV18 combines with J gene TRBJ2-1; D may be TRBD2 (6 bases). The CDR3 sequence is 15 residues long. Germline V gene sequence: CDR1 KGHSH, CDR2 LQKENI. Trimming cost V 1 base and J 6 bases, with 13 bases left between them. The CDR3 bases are TGTGCCAGCTCACCACTTTCTGGGGACTTCAATGAGCAGTTCTTC. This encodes CASSPLSGDFNEQFF.

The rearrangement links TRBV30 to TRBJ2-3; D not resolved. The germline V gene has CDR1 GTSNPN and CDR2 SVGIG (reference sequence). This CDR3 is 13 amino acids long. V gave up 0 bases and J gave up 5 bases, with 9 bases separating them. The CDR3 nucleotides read TGTGCCTGGAGTGTACCGGTGGGAGATACGCAGTATTTT. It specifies CAWSVPVGDTQYF.

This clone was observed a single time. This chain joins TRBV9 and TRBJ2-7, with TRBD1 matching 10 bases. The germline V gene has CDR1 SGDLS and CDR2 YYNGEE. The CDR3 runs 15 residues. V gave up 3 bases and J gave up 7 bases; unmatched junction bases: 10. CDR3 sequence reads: CASSASGTGVGEQYF. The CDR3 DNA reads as TGTGCCAGCAGCGCCTCCGGGACAGGGGTGGGAGAGCAGTACTTC.

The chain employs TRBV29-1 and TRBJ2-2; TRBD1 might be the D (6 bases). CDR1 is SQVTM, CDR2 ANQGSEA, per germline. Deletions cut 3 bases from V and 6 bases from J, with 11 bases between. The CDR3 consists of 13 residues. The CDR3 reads CSVEIQGSGELFF. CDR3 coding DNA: TGCAGCGTTGAGATACAGGGCTCCGGGGAGCTGTTTTTT.

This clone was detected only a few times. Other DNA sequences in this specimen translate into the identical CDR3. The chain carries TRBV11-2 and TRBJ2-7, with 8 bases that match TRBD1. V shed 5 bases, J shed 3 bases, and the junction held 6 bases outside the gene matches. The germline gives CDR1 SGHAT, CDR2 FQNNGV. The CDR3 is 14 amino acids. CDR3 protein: CASSLGQGLYEQYF. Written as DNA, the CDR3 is TGTGCCAGCAGCCTAGGACAGGGTCTCTACGAGCAGTACTTC. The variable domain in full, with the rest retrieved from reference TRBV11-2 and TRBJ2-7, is EAGVAQSPRYKIIEKRQSVAFWCNPISGHATLYWYQQILGQGPKLLIQFQNNGVVDDSQLPKDRFSAERLKGVDSTLKIQPAKLEDSAVYLCASSLGQGLYEQYFGPGTRLTVT.

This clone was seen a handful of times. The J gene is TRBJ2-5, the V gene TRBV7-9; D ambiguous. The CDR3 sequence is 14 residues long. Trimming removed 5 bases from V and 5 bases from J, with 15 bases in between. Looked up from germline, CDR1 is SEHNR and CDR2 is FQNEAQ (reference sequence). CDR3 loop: CASSPRRGRETQYF. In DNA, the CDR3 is TGTGCCAGCAGCCCCCGTAGAGGTCGGGAGACCCAGTACTTC.

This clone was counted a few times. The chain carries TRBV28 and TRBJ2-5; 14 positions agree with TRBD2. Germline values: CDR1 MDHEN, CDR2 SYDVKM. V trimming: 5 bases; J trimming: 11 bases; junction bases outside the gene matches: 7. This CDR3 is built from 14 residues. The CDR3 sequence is CASSRLAGGGEQYF. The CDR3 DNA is TGTGCCAGCAGTCGACTAGCGGGAGGGGGAGAGCAGTACTTC.

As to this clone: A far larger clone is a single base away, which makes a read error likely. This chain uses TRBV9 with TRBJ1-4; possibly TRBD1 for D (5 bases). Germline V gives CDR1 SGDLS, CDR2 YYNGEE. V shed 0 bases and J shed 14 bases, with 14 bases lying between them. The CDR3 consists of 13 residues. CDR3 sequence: CASSVEGGGDLFF. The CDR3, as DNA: TGTGCCAGCAGCGTAGAAGGTGGAGGGGATCTGTTTTTT.

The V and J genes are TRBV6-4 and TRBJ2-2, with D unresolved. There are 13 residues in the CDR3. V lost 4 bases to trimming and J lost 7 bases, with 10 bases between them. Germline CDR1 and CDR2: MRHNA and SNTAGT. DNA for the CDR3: TGTGCCAGCAGTGGATCGGTGGACGGGGAGCTGTTTTTT. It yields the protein CASSGSVDGELFF.